The rows below give T cell receptor beta chains drawn from one sample of a study of blood T cell repertoires in COVID-19. TCRdb keeps only in-frame clones here, not all; method: immunoSEQ multiplex PCR. The repertoire holds 60,000 to 85,000 clones, with around 74% as singletons. Sequencing was done on a sample of peripheral blood. The receptors derive from a human donor with acute or convalescent COVID-19. The donor label of this sample is uncertain. Each CDR3 is given with its conserved first and last residue. Each record gives: J gene, V gene, clone size, D gene, CDR3 DNA, CDR3 protein. D genes are given only for firm matches. Size tells how often a clone was seen (once, few, many) or the class of an expanded clone, and some rows leave it out.

J: TRBJ2-1; V: TRBV5-8; size: .; D: TRBD2; DNA: TGTGCCAGCAAACTAGCGGGGGCCAATTACAATGAGCAGTTCTTC; CDR3: CASKLAGANYNEQFF
J: TRBJ1-2; V: TRBV5-4; size: once; D: .; DNA: TGTGCCAGCAGCTTGTCCGGGGGTGCCTATGGCTACACCTTC; CDR3: CASSLSGGAYGYTF
J: TRBJ1-4; V: TRBV19; size: .; D: .; DNA: TGTGCCAGTAGTAGGGGGCGAGGCAATGAAAAACTGTTTTTT; CDR3: CASSRGRGNEKLFF
J: TRBJ1-2; V: TRBV6-5; size: .; D: TRBD1; DNA: TGTGCCAGCCGCTCTCCGAGAGGGGGCGTGGGTGGCTACACCTTC; CDR3: CASRSPRGGVGGYTF
J: TRBJ1-2; V: TRBV29-1; size: .; D: .; DNA: TGCAGCGTACCCAAACAGGGTGCTAATGGCTACACCTTC; CDR3: CSVPKQGANGYTF
J: TRBJ2-7; V: TRBV4-2; size: .; D: TRBD1; DNA: TGTGCCAGCAGCCGACATTCAGGGGGTCAGAACTACGAGCAGTACTTC; CDR3: CASSRHSGGQNYEQYF
J: TRBJ1-5; V: TRBV12-3/TRBV12-4; size: .; D: TRBD1; DNA: TGTGCCAGCACCACAGGGGACAGTCAGCCCCAGCATTTT; CDR3: CASTTGDSQPQHF
J: TRBJ1-2; V: TRBV6-5; size: .; D: .; DNA: TGTGCCAGCAGCCGCAAGGGACTCTATGGCTACACCTTC; CDR3: CASSRKGLYGYTF
J: TRBJ2-3; V: TRBV11-2; size: .; D: .; DNA: TGTGCCAGCAGCTTAGATTTGGCCACCGTGGATACGCAGTATTTT; CDR3: CASSLDLATVDTQYF
J: TRBJ1-3; V: TRBV7-8; size: few; D: .; DNA: TGTGCCAGCAGCTTAGGGAATGAGGGTTACACCATATATTTT; CDR3: CASSLGNEGYTIYF
J: TRBJ1-1; V: TRBV2; size: .; D: .; DNA: TGTGCCAGCAGTGCTGCGACAGTGAACACTGAAGCTTTCTTT; CDR3: CASSAATVNTEAFF